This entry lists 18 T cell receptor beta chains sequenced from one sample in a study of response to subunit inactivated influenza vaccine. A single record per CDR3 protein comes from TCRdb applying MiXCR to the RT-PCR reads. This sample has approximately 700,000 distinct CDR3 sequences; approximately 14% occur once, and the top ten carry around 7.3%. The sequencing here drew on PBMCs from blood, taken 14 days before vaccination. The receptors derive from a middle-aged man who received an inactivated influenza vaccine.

As DNA, the CDR3 is TGTGCCACTCAGAGGGGGGGTGTAGATACGCAGTATTTT. It specifies CATQRGGVDTQYF. V and J are TRBV12-3 or TRBV12-4 and TRBJ2-3; weak D call: TRBD2 (7 bases). This CDR3 is built from 13 residues. The V end lost 10 bases, the J end lost 5 bases, and 16 bases lay between the germline ends.

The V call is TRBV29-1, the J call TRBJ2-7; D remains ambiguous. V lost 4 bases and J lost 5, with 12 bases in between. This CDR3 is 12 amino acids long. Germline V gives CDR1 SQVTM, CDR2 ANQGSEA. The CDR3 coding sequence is TGCAGCGTTGGGCTGGCAGCCGACGAGCAGTACTTC. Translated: CSVGLAADEQYF.

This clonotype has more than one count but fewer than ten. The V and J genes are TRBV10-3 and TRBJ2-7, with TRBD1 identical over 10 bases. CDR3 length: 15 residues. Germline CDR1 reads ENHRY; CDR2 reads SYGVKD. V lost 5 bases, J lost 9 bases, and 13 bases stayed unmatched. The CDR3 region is CAISPGTGASTAQYF. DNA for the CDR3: TGTGCCATCAGTCCCGGGACAGGGGCTAGCACAGCGCAGTACTTC.

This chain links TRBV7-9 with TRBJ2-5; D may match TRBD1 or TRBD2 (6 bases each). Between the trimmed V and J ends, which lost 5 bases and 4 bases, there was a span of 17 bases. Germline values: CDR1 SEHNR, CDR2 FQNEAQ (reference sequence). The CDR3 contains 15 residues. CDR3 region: CASSVPGGLGETQYF. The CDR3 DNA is TGTGCCAGCAGCGTTCCTGGGGGGCTCGGAGAGACCCAGTACTTC.

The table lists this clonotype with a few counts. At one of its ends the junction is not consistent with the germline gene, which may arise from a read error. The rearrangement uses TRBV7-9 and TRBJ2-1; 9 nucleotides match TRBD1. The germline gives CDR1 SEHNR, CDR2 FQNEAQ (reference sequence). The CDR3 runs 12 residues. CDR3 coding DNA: TGTGCCAGCAGCTCAGCAGGGACAGGGCAGAGATTC. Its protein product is CASSSAGTGQRF. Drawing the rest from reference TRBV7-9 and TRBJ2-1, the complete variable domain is DTGVSQNPRHKITKRGQNVTFRCDPISEHNRLYWYRQTLGQGPEFLTYFQNEAQLEKSRLLSDRFSAERPKGSFSTLEIQRTEQGDSAMYLCASSSAGTGQRFGPGTRLTVL.

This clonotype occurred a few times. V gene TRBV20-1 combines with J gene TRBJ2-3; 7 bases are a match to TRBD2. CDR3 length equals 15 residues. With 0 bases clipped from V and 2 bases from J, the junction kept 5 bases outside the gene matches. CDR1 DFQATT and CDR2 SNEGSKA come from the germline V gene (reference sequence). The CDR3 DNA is TGCAGTGCTAGAGAGGCGGGAGAGTTCACAGATACGCAGTATTTT. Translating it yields CSAREAGEFTDTQYF.

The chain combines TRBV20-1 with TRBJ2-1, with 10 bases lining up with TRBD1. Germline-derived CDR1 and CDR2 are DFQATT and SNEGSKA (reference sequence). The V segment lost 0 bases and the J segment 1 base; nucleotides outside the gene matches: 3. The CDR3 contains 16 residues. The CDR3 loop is CSAREGGQGSYNEQFF. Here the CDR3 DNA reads TGCAGTGCTAGAGAAGGGGGACAGGGGTCCTACAATGAGCAGTTCTTC.

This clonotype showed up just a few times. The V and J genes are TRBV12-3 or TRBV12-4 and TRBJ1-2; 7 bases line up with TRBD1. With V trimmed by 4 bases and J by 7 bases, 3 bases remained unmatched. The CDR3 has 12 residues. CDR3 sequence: CASSSTGPGYTF. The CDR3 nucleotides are TGTGCCAGCAGTTCGACAGGGCCTGGCTACACCTTC.

CDR3 nucleotide sequence: TGTGCCAGCATCTACAGGGCTGAAGCTTTCTTT. As protein: CASIYRAEAFF. J is TRBJ1-1 and V is TRBV7-2; possibly TRBD1 for D (6 bases). CDR3 length equals 11 residues. V lost 7 bases and J 6 bases, leaving 9 bases between the germline ends. Germline values: CDR1 SGHTA, CDR2 FQGNSA. The entire variable domain, with the rest obtained from reference TRBV7-2 and TRBJ1-1, is as follows: GAGVSQSPSNKVTEKGKDVELRCDPISGHTALYWYRQSLGQGLEFLIYFQGNSAPDKSGLPSDRFSAERTGGSVSTLTIQRTQQEDSAVYLCASIYRAEAFFGQGTRLTVV.

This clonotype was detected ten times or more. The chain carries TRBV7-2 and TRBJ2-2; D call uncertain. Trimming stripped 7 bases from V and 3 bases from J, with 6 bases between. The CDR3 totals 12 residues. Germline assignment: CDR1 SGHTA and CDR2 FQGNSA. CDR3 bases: TGTGCCAGCAAGCTTTACACCGGGGAGCTGTTTTTT. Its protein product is CASKLYTGELFF.

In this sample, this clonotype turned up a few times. CDR3 nucleotides: TGTGCCAGCAGGGAGGGGGCAGAGCTGGAGCAGTTCTTC. It translates to CASREGAELEQFF. The V gene is TRBV28, the J gene TRBJ2-1, with a possible D match to TRBD1 (7 bases). V was clipped by 6 bases and J by 10 bases, with 16 bases between them. The CDR3 runs to 13 residues. CDR1 is MDHEN and CDR2 is SYDVKM in the germline V gene.

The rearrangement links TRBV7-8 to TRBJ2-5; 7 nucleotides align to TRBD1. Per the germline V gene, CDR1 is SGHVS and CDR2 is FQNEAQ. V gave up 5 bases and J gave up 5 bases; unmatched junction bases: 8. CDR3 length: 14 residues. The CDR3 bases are TGTGCCAGCAGCCCCCTAACAGGGGTGGAGACCCAGTACTTC. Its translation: CASSPLTGVETQYF.

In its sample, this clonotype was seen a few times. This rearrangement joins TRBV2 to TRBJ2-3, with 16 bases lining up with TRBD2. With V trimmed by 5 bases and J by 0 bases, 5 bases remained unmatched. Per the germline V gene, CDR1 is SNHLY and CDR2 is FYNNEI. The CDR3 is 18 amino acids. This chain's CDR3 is CASSSGTSGRASTDTQYF. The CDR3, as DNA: TGTGCCAGCAGTTCCGGGACTAGCGGGAGGGCAAGCACAGATACGCAGTATTTT.

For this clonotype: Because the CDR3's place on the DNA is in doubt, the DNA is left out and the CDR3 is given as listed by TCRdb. The CDR3 sequence: CASSKGTWAPGSCFF. The rearrangement uses TRBV19 and TRBJ2-2. Termini included, the CDR3 measures 15 amino acids. CDR1 and CDR2 (germline): LNHDA, SQIVND (reference sequence).

The CDR3 is CASSLGGDRVYGYTF. DNA for the CDR3: TGCGCCAGCAGCTTGGGTGGGGACAGGGTCTATGGCTACACCTTC. The genes are TRBV5-1 and TRBJ1-2, with TRBD1 matching over 9 bases. This CDR3 spans 15 amino acids. After removal of 0 bases from V and 4 bases from J, the junction contained 4 bases not matched to a gene. CDR1 is SGHRS and CDR2 is YFSETQ in the germline V gene.

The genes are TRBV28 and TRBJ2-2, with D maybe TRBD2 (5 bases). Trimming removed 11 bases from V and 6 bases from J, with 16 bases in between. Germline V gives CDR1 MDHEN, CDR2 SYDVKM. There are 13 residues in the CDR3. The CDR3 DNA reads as TGTGCCTCCTCCACGGCTAGCCCCGGGGAGCTGTTTTTT. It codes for CASSTASPGELFF.

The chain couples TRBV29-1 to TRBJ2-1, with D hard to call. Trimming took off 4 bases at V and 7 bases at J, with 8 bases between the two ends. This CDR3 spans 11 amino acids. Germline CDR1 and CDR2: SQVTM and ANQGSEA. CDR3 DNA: TGCAGCGTTGTTGTTGGAAATGAGCAGTTCTTC. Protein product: CSVVVGNEQFF.

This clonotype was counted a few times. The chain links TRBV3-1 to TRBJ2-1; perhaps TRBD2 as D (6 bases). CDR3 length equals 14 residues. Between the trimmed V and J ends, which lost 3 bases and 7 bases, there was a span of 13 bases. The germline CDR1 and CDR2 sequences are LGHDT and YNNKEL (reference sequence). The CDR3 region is CASSQGDSSNEQFF. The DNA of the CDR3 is TGTGCCAGCAGCCAGGGGGACTCCTCTAATGAGCAGTTCTTC.